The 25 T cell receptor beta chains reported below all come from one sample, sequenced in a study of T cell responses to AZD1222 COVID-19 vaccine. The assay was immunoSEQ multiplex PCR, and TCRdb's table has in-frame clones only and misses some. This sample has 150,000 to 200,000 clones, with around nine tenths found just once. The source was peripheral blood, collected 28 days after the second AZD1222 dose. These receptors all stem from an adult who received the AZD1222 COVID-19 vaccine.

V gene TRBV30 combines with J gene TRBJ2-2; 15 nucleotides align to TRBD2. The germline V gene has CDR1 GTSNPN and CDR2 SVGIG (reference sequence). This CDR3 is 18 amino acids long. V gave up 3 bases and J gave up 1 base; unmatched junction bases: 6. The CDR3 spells CAWRTGLAGGWNTGELFF. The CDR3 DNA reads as TGTGCCTGGAGAACGGGACTAGCGGGGGGATGGAACACCGGGGAGCTGTTTTTT.

The CDR3 DNA sequence: TGTGCCAGCAGTTTGCGTATGGGGGGCTTCTCTGGAAACACCATATATTTT. Its protein product is CASSLRMGGFSGNTIYF. The chain recombines TRBV27 with TRBJ1-3; D may be TRBD1 (6 bases). This CDR3 contains 17 residues. In germline, CDR1 is MNHEY, CDR2 SMNVEV (reference sequence). V was cut by 3 bases and J by 0 bases, with 15 bases left in between.

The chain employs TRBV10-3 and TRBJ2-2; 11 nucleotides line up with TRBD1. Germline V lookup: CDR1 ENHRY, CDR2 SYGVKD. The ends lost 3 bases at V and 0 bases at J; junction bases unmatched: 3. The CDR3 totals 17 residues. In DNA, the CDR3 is TGTGCCATCAGTGATGGGACAGGGGGGACGAACACCGGGGAGCTGTTTTTT. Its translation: CAISDGTGGTNTGELFF.

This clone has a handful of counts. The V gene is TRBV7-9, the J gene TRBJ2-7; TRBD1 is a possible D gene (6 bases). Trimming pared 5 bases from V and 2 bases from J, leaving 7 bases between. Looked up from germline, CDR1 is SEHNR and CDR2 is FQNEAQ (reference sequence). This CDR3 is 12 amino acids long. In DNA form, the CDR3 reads TGTGCCAGCAGCCCAGGGGCCTACGAGCAGTACTTC. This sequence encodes CASSPGAYEQYF.

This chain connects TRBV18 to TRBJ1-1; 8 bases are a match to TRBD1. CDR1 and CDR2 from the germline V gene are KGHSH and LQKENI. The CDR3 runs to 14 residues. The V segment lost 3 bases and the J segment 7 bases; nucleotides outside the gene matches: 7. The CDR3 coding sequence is TGTGCCAGCTCACCTAACACAGGGGGGGGTGAAGCTTTCTTT. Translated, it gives CASSPNTGGGEAFF. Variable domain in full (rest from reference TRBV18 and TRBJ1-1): NAGVMQNPRHLVRRRGQEARLRCSPMKGHSHVYWYRQLPEEGLKFMVYLQKENIIDESGMPKERFSAEFPKEGPSILRIQQVVRGDSAAYFCASSPNTGGGEAFFGQGTRLTVV.

The CDR3 sequence: CASSLDHGRLTYNEQFF. The CDR3 bases are TGTGCCAGCAGCTTAGATCACGGCAGGCTAACTTACAATGAGCAGTTCTTC. The chain carries TRBV11-3 and TRBJ2-1; D not resolved. This CDR3 has 17 residues. Germline CDR1 is SGHNT and CDR2 is YENEEA. V was shortened by 0 bases and J by 4 bases, with 16 bases between the two germline ends.

The CDR3 is CASSLRVLTEAFF. As DNA, the CDR3 is TGTGCCAGCAGCTTAAGGGTTCTGACTGAAGCTTTCTTT. The chain combines TRBV11-2 with TRBJ1-1; unclear D gene. Germline V gene data show CDR1 as SGHAT and CDR2 as FQNNGV. The CDR3 is made up of 13 amino acids. The V end lost 2 bases, the J end lost 5 bases, and 9 bases lay between the germline ends.

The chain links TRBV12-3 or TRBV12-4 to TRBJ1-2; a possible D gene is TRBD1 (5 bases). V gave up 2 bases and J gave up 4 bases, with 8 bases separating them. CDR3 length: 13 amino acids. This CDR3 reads CASSLTGGYGYTF. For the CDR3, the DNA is TGTGCCAGCAGTTTAACAGGAGGCTATGGCTACACCTTC.

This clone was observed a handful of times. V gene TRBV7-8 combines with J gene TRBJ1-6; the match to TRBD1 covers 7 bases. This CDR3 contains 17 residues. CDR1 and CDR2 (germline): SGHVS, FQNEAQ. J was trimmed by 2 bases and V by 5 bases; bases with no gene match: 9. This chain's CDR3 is CASSHNAGTAYNSPLHF. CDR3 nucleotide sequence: TGTGCCAGCAGCCATAATGCGGGGACAGCCTATAATTCACCCCTCCACTTT.

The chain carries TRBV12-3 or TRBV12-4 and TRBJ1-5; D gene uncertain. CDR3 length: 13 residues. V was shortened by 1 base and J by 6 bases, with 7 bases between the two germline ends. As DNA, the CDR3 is TGTGCCAGCAGTTTAGAGTCGAGTCAGCCCCAGCATTTT. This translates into CASSLESSQPQHF.

In nucleotides, the CDR3 is TGTGCCAGCAGCTCGACAGGGGGCTCGGAAGGCTACACCTTC. Its translation is CASSSTGGSEGYTF. The rearrangement joins TRBV7-3 to TRBJ1-2; TRBD1 matches 10 bases. Germline loops: CDR1 SGHTA, CDR2 FQGTGA. CDR3 length: 14 residues. The junction had 7 bases not matched to a gene; V was cut back by 4 bases and J by 8 bases.

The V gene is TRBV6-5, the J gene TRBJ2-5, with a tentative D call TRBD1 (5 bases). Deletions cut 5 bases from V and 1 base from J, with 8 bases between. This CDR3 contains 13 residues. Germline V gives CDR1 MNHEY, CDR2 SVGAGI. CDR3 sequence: CASSRQLQETQYF. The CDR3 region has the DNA TGTGCCAGCAGTCGACAGCTCCAAGAGACCCAGTACTTC.

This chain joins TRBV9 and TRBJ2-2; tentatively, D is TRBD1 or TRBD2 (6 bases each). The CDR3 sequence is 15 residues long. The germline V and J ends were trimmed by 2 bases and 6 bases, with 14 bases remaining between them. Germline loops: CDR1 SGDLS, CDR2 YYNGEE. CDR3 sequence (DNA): TGTGCCAGCAGCGTCAAGCTTGGGGGGCCCGGGGAGCTGTTTTTT. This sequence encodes CASSVKLGGPGELFF.

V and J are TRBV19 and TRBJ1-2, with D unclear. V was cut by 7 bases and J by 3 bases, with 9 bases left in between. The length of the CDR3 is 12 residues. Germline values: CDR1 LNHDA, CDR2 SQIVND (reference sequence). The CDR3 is CASTHKDYGYTF. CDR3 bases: TGTGCCAGTACCCATAAGGACTATGGCTACACCTTC. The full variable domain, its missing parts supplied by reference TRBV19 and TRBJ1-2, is DGGITQSPKYLFRKEGQNVTLSCEQNLNHDAMYWYRQDPGQGLRLIYYSQIVNDFQKGDIAEGYSVSREKKESFPLTVTSAQKNPTAFYLCASTHKDYGYTFGSGTRLTVV.

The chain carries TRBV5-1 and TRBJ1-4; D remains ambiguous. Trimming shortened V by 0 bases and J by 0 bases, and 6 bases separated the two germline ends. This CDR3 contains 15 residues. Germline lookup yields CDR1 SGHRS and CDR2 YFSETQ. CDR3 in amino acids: CASSLVTATNEKLFF. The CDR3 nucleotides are TGCGCCAGCAGCTTGGTTACAGCAACTAATGAAAAACTGTTTTTT.

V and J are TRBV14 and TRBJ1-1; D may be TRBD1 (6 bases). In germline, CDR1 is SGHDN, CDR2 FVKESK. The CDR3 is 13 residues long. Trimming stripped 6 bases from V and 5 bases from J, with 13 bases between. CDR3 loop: CASSPRGKTEAFF. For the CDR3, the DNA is TGTGCCAGCAGTCCAAGGGGGAAGACTGAAGCTTTCTTT. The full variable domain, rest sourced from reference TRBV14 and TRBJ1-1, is EAGVTQFPSHSVIEKGQTVTLRCDPISGHDNLYWYRRVMGKEIKFLLHFVKESKQDESGMPNNRFLAERTGGTYSTLKVQPAELEDSGVYFCASSPRGKTEAFFGQGTRLTVV.

The CDR3 sequence is CASSSADSYEQYF. As DNA, the CDR3 is TGTGCCAGCAGTTCGGCCGACTCCTACGAGCAGTACTTC. This sequence joins TRBV6-5 and TRBJ2-7, with no clear D. The germline CDR1 and CDR2 sequences are MNHEY and SVGAGI. This CDR3 has 13 amino acids. The V end was cut by 4 bases, the J end by 0 bases, with 7 bases between.

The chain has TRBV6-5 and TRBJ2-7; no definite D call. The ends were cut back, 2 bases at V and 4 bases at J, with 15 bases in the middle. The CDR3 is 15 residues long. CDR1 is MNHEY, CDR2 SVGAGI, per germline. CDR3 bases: TGTGCCAGCAGTTACGGATCGCCCTCAAGTTACGAGCAGTACTTC. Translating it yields CASSYGSPSSYEQYF.

In DNA form, the CDR3 reads TGTGCCAGCCGCCGGGTTGGGGTGGGCACCATATATTTT. This sequence encodes CASRRVGVGTIYF. The V and J genes are TRBV7-2 and TRBJ1-3, with D unresolved. Trimming left V 8 bases short and J 9 bases short, with 17 bases between. Germline loops: CDR1 SGHTA, CDR2 FQGNSA. The CDR3 runs 13 residues.

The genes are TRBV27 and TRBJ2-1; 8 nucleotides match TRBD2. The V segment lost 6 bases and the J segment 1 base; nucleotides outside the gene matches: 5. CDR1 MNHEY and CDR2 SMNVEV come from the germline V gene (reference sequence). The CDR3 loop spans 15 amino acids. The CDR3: CASRTGGLSYNEQFF. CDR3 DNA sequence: TGTGCCAGCAGAACGGGGGGGCTGTCCTACAATGAGCAGTTCTTC.

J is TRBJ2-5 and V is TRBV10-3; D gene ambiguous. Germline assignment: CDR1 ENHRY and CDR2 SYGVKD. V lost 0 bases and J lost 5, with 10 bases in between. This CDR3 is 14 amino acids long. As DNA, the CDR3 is TGTGCCATCAGTGAGTCGTCCCAAGGGGAGACCCAGTACTTC. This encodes CAISESSQGETQYF.

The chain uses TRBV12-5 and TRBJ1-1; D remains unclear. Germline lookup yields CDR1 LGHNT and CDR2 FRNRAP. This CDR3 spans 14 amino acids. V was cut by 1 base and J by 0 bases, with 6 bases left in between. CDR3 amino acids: CASGLEYLNTEAFF. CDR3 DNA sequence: TGTGCTAGTGGTTTGGAGTATCTGAACACTGAAGCTTTCTTT.

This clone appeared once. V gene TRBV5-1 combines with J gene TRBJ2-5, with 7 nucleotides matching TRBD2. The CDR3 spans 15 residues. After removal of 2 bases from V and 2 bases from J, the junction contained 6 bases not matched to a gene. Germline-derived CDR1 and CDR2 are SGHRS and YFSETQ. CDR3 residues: CASSLSGASQETQYF. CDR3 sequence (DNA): TGCGCCAGCAGCTTAAGCGGGGCAAGTCAAGAGACCCAGTACTTC.

The CDR3: CASIGSGTYEQYF. The CDR3 DNA reads TGTGCCAGCATAGGCTCTGGGACCTACGAGCAGTACTTC. The chain couples TRBV6-5 to TRBJ2-7; D is undetermined. Per the germline V gene, CDR1 is MNHEY and CDR2 is SVGAGI. The CDR3 loop spans 13 amino acids. Between the trimmed V and J ends, which lost 7 bases and 2 bases, there was a span of 12 bases.

The CDR3 region has the DNA TGTGCCAGCTTTGCGAGGGGGCGTACTGAAGCTTTCTTT. Its translation: CASFARGRTEAFF. The rearrangement joins TRBV2 to TRBJ1-1; 7 bases align to TRBD1. With 8 bases clipped from V and 5 bases from J, the junction kept 8 bases outside the gene matches. The germline V gene has CDR1 SNHLY and CDR2 FYNNEI. CDR3 length equals 13 residues.